These 10 T cell receptor beta chains were sequenced from one sample in a study of blood T cell repertoires in COVID-19. Data came from immunoSEQ multiplex PCR; TCRdb stores just in-frame clones and leaves some out. The table has about 220,000 clones, roughly nine tenths seen once. The sequenced material came from peripheral blood. The receptors originated from a man in his forties with active or convalescent COVID-19.

The chain combines TRBV19 with TRBJ2-7, with 7 bases that match TRBD2. Trimming cost V 1 base and J 5 bases; bases outside gene matches: 5. The germline V gene encodes CDR1 LNHDA and CDR2 SQIVND (reference sequence). The CDR3 sequence is 14 residues long. The CDR3 is CASSIGATSNEQYF. CDR3 nucleotide sequence: TGTGCCAGTAGTATAGGGGCGACTAGCAACGAGCAGTACTTC.

The chain is built from TRBV2 and TRBJ1-5; D may be TRBD1 (5 bases). V was shortened by 2 bases and J by 2 bases, with 10 bases between the two germline ends. The germline V gene has CDR1 SNHLY and CDR2 FYNNEI. The CDR3 length is 15 residues. CDR3 nucleotide sequence: TGTGCCAGCAGTGAACAGGGCGGCGGCAATCAGCCCCAGCATTTT. Translating gives CASSEQGGGNQPQHF. The entire variable domain, with the rest obtained from reference TRBV2 and TRBJ1-5, is as follows: EPEVTQTPSHQVTQMGQEVILRCVPISNHLYFYWYRQILGQKVEFLVSFYNNEISEKSEIFDDQFSVERPDGSNFTLKIRSTKLEDSAMYFCASSEQGGGNQPQHFGDGTRLSIL.

The rearrangement links TRBV6-5 to TRBJ1-2; 9 bases match TRBD1. CDR1 and CDR2 from the germline V gene are MNHEY and SVGAGI. CDR3 length equals 14 residues. After removal of 5 bases from V and 4 bases from J, the junction contained 5 bases not matched to a gene. DNA for the CDR3: TGTGCCAGCAGTAACAGGGGGCAGGGCTATGGCTACACCTTC. Translation: CASSNRGQGYGYTF.

With respect to this clone: This sample includes further DNA sequences coding for the same CDR3. V is TRBV10-3 and J is TRBJ1-6, with D tentatively TRBD1 (6 bases). V shed 3 bases and J shed 10 bases, with 10 bases lying between them. Germline assignment: CDR1 ENHRY and CDR2 SYGVKD. This CDR3 is 13 amino acids long. CDR3 bases: TGTGCCATCAGTGAAACAGGGAACTCACCCCTCCACTTT. Its translation is CAISETGNSPLHF.

J is TRBJ2-5 and V is TRBV24-1, with 9 bases fitting TRBD2. CDR1 is KGHDR, CDR2 SFDVKD, per germline. V gave up 6 bases and J gave up 1 base; unmatched junction bases: 11. The CDR3 runs 17 residues. Here the CDR3 DNA reads TGTGCCACCAGTCCTAGCGGGGCCGTGATTTCCCAAGAGACCCAGTACTTC. Amino acids: CATSPSGAVISQETQYF.

The sample holds one count of this clone. The chain recombines TRBV6-5 with TRBJ1-1; TRBD1 might be the D (5 bases). The CDR3 is 15 residues long. V gave up 4 bases and J gave up 1 base, with 13 bases separating them. From germline, CDR1 is MNHEY and CDR2 SVGAGI. The CDR3 nucleotides read TGTGCCAGCAGTTTCTGGGGGAGGGCGAACACTGAAGCTTTCTTT. This encodes CASSFWGRANTEAFF.

The chain is built from TRBV27 and TRBJ2-7; TRBD1 matches at 9 bases. Losses at the gene ends were 6 bases for V and 5 bases for J; bases not matched to a gene: 14. CDR3 length: 16 amino acids. The germline gives CDR1 MNHEY, CDR2 SMNVEV (reference sequence). Here the CDR3 reads CASSLAPGQGSHEQYF. Written as DNA, the CDR3 is TGTGCCAGCAGCCTCGCTCCGGGACAGGGTTCCCACGAGCAGTACTTC.

The chain employs TRBV18 and TRBJ2-3, with TRBD2 as a possible D gene (6 bases). The CDR3 runs 15 residues. V was cut by 3 bases and J by 7 bases, with 17 bases left in between. Germline V gene sequence: CDR1 KGHSH, CDR2 LQKENI. DNA of the CDR3: TGTGCCAGCTCACCGAGGGGACTCCGAACTTATACGCAGTATTTT. Its protein is CASSPRGLRTYTQYF.

The V call is TRBV19, the J call TRBJ2-1; 7 bases map to TRBD2. V was clipped by 4 bases and J by 7 bases; unmatched bases: 4. CDR3 length: 13 amino acids. Germline values: CDR1 LNHDA, CDR2 SQIVND (reference sequence). The CDR3 DNA sequence: TGTGCCAGTAGTAGCGGAGCGGGGAATGAGCAGTTCTTC. Translating it yields CASSSGAGNEQFF. The full variable domain, its missing parts supplied by reference TRBV19 and TRBJ2-1, is DGGITQSPKYLFRKEGQNVTLSCEQNLNHDAMYWYRQDPGQGLRLIYYSQIVNDFQKGDIAEGYSVSREKKESFPLTVTSAQKNPTAFYLCASSSGAGNEQFFGPGTRLTVL.

This chain joins TRBV30 and TRBJ1-2; D remains ambiguous. V was pared by 0 bases and J by 3 bases, with 8 bases between. The length of the CDR3 is 13 residues. Germline CDR1 and CDR2: GTSNPN and SVGIG (reference sequence). The DNA of the CDR3 is TGTGCCTGGAGTGTCGGGGTATACTATGGCTACACCTTC. This codes for CAWSVGVYYGYTF.